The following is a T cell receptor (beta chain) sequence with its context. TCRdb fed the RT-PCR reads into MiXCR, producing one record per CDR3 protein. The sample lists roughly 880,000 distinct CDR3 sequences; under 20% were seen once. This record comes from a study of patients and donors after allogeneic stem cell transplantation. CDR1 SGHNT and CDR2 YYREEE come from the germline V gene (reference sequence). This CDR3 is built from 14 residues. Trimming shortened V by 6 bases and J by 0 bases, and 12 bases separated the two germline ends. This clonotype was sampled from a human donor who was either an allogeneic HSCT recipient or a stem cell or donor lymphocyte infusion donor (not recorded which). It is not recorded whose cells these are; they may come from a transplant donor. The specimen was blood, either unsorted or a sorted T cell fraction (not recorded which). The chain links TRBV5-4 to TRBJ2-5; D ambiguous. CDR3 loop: CASKPKANQETQYF. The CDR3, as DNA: TGTGCCAGCAAGCCAAAAGCTAACCAAGAGACCCAGTACTTC. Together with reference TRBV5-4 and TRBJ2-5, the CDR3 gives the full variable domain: ETGVTQSPTHLIKTRGQQVTLRCSSQSGHNTVSWYQQALGQGPQFIFQYYREEENGRGNFPPRFSGLQFPNYSSELNVNALELDDSALYLCASKPKANQETQYFGPGTRLLVL.